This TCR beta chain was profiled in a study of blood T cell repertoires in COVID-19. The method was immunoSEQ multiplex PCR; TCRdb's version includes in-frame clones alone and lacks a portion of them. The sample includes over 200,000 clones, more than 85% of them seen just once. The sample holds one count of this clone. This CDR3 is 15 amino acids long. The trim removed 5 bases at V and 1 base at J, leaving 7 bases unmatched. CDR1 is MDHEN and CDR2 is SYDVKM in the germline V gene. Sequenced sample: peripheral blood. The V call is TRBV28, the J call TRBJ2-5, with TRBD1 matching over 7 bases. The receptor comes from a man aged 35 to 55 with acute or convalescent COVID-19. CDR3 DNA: TGTGCCAGCAGTCCGAGACAGGGCCGCCAAGAGACCCAGTACTTC. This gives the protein CASSPRQGRQETQYF.